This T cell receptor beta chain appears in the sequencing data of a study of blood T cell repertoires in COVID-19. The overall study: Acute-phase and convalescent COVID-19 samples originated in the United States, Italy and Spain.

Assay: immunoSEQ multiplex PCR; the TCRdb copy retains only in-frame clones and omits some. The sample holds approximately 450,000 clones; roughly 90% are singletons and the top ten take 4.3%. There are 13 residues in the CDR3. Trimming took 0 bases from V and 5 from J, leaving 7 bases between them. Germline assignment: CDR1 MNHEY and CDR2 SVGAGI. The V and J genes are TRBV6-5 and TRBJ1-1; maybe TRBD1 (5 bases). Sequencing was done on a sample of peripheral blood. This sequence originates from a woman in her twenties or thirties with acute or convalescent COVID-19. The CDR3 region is CASSYSAGTEAFF. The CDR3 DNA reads TGTGCCAGCAGTTACTCGGCAGGGACTGAAGCTTTCTTT.